A single sample is the source of the 28 T cell receptor beta chains below, sequenced in a study of blood T cell repertoires in COVID-19. TCRdb's table, derived via immunoSEQ multiplex PCR, lists solely in-frame clones and lacks some. The table has under 95,000 clones, roughly 87% seen once; the top ten hold 5% to 6.5%. Sequenced sample: peripheral blood. The receptors were sampled from a woman between 45 and 60 years old with acute or convalescent COVID-19.

In DNA form, the CDR3 reads TGTGCCAGCAGCTCCTTAGAACGGTACGGGGAGCTGTTTTTT. Amino acids: CASSSLERYGELFF. The gene calls are TRBV27 and TRBJ2-2, with D uncertain. There are 14 residues in the CDR3. V dropped 6 bases and J dropped 7 bases, with 15 bases sitting between them. Looked up from germline, CDR1 is MNHEY and CDR2 is SMNVEV (reference sequence).

This chain joins TRBV18 and TRBJ1-1; D not certain. Deletions cut 3 bases from V and 1 base from J, with 15 bases between. The CDR3 totals 16 residues. In germline, CDR1 is KGHSH, CDR2 LQKENI. The CDR3: CASSPRGYDWNTEAFF. CDR3 coding DNA: TGTGCCAGCTCACCCCGGGGTTATGATTGGAACACTGAAGCTTTCTTT.

The rearrangement joins TRBV27 to TRBJ2-2, with 9 bases that match TRBD2. With 7 bases clipped from V and 6 bases from J, the junction kept 9 bases outside the gene matches. The CDR3 consists of 15 residues. Germline assignment: CDR1 MNHEY and CDR2 SMNVEV (reference sequence). The CDR3 is CASTISGSLAGELFF. The CDR3 DNA follows: TGTGCCAGCACTATTAGCGGGAGCCTCGCCGGGGAGCTGTTTTTT.

The gene calls are TRBV30 and TRBJ2-2; 7 positions match TRBD1. CDR3 size: 14 residues. V lost 4 bases and J lost 4; bases outside the gene matches: 6. In germline, CDR1 is GTSNPN, CDR2 SVGIG (reference sequence). The CDR3 spells CAWNRGTPTGELFF. DNA for the CDR3: TGTGCCTGGAACAGGGGAACCCCCACCGGGGAGCTGTTTTTT.

This chain links TRBV11-2 with TRBJ1-1, with D possibly TRBD1 on 5 matching bases. The germline CDR1 and CDR2 sequences are SGHAT and FQNNGV. V was cut by 0 bases and J by 10 bases, with 15 bases left in between. CDR3 size: 14 residues. For the CDR3, the DNA is TGTGCCAGCAGCTTAGATCGCGGAGGGGTGGTAGCTTTCTTT. Protein: CASSLDRGGVVAFF.

This clone was seen only a few times. The chain combines TRBV9 with TRBJ2-7, with 8 positions matching TRBD1. Germline CDR1 SGDLS, CDR2 YYNGEE. V trimming: 4 bases; J trimming: 5 bases; junction bases outside the gene matches: 11. The CDR3 is 15 amino acids. DNA of the CDR3: TGTGCCAGCAGCCCTAGGACAGGGAATCGCAACGAGCAGTACTTC. Translating it yields CASSPRTGNRNEQYF.

The gene calls are TRBV5-5 and TRBJ2-3, with TRBD2 matching 9 bases. V shed 3 bases and J 5 bases; nucleotides not matched to a gene: 7. The germline CDR1 and CDR2 sequences are SGHKS and YYEKEE (reference sequence). The CDR3 totals 15 residues. This chain's CDR3 is CASSSGGRARDTQYF. CDR3 DNA: TGTGCCAGCAGCTCTGGCGGGAGGGCCCGAGATACGCAGTATTTT.

The rearrangement uses TRBV2 and TRBJ2-1; possibly TRBD1 for D (7 bases). Germline values: CDR1 SNHLY, CDR2 FYNNEI. Trimming left V 6 bases short and J 0 bases short, with 24 bases between. The CDR3 is made up of 19 amino acids. Here the CDR3 DNA reads TGTGCCAGCAGCCGCGGGATCTTCGGGACAGCGAGCTCCTACAATGAGCAGTTCTTC. Its translation is CASSRGIFGTASSYNEQFF.

V and J are TRBV2 and TRBJ2-2; 7 nucleotides align to TRBD2. The CDR3 contains 15 residues. CDR1 SNHLY and CDR2 FYNNEI come from the germline V gene. V trimming: 7 bases; J trimming: 4 bases; junction bases outside the gene matches: 9. Written as DNA, the CDR3 is TGTGCCAGCACTCCGTGGGGGGGGAGCACCGGGGAGCTGTTTTTT. It translates to CASTPWGGSTGELFF.

The chain employs TRBV12-3 or TRBV12-4 and TRBJ2-3, with D maybe TRBD2 (6 bases). The CDR3 spans 13 residues. The germline V and J ends were trimmed by 4 bases and 3 bases, with 8 bases remaining between them. The CDR3 DNA is TGTGCCAGCAGTTCCGGACTAACAGATACGCAGTATTTT. It encodes CASSSGLTDTQYF.

The chain is built from TRBV10-3 and TRBJ1-1, with no clear D. There are 14 residues in the CDR3. V was trimmed by 3 bases and J by 0 bases, leaving 8 bases between them. Germline V lookup: CDR1 ENHRY, CDR2 SYGVKD. CDR3 sequence reads: CAISETQVNTEAFF. The CDR3 bases are TGTGCCATCAGTGAAACGCAGGTGAACACTGAAGCTTTCTTT.

V and J are TRBV29-1 and TRBJ2-7, with 9 bases lining up with TRBD1. V trimming: 7 bases; J trimming: 3 bases; junction bases outside the gene matches: 10. Germline loops: CDR1 SQVTM, CDR2 ANQGSEA. The CDR3 is 14 residues long. CDR3 DNA sequence: TGCAGCGCCTCAGGGGGGACAGGGCTCTACGAGCAGTACTTC. It translates to CSASGGTGLYEQYF.

The chain couples TRBV6-2 or TRBV6-3 to TRBJ1-6, with D unclear. Germline V gene lookup returns CDR1 MNHEY and CDR2 SVGEGT. Deletions cut 4 bases from V and 10 bases from J, with 8 bases between. The CDR3 sequence is 12 residues long. The CDR3 nucleotides read TGTGCCAGCAGTTCCCCTTCGTCACCCCTCCACTTT. Translated, it gives CASSSPSSPLHF.

The J gene is TRBJ2-6, the V gene TRBV6-5; TRBD1 might be the D (6 bases). This CDR3 spans 15 amino acids. CDR1 and CDR2 from the germline V gene are MNHEY and SVGAGI. Trimming cost V 5 bases and J 0 bases, with 8 bases left between them. CDR3 sequence (DNA): TGTGCCAGCAGTAAGGACAGCTCTGGGGCCAACGTCCTGACTTTC. This gives the protein CASSKDSSGANVLTF.

The chain couples TRBV5-1 to TRBJ2-3; 10 bases fit TRBD1. The germline CDR1 and CDR2 sequences are SGHRS and YFSETQ. With 4 bases clipped from V and 6 bases from J, the junction kept 5 bases outside the gene matches. This CDR3 is 14 amino acids long. The CDR3 DNA follows: TGCGCCAGCAGCGGGGGACAGGGGCAGGATACGCAGTATTTT. Protein sequence: CASSGGQGQDTQYF.

This clone was picked up one time. The V gene is TRBV28, the J gene TRBJ1-2; a possible D gene is TRBD1 (5 bases). Deletions cut 4 bases from V and 4 bases from J, with 25 bases between. The length of the CDR3 is 18 residues. The germline gives CDR1 MDHEN, CDR2 SYDVKM. CDR3 amino acids: CASSSPRSRGVRGYGYTF. As DNA, the CDR3 is TGTGCCAGCAGTTCCCCTCGATCTAGGGGTGTTCGAGGCTATGGCTACACCTTC.

The CDR3 DNA reads as TGCGCCAGCAGTAACCGGGACAGGGGAACAGATACGCAGTATTTT. Its protein is CASSNRDRGTDTQYF. The rearrangement joins TRBV10-1 to TRBJ2-3, with 10 bases matching TRBD1. Trimming cost V 5 bases and J 3 bases; bases outside gene matches: 5. Germline assignment: CDR1 WNHNN and CDR2 SYGVQD (reference sequence). The CDR3 runs to 15 residues.

The genes are TRBV3-1 (or the pseudogene TRBV3-2) and TRBJ2-1; 8 positions match TRBD2. This CDR3 contains 13 residues. V lost 4 bases to trimming and J lost 7 bases; unmatched junction nucleotides: 3. Per germline, CDR1 LGHDT and CDR2 YNNKEL (reference sequence). The CDR3 DNA reads as TGTGCCAGCAGCCCCGGGGGGGGAAATGAGCAGTTCTTC. Translation gives CASSPGGGNEQFF.

The chain has TRBV7-2 and TRBJ2-5; 11 positions match TRBD2. V lost 6 bases, J lost 2 bases, and 17 bases stayed unmatched. Germline CDR1 and CDR2: SGHTA and FQGNSA. This CDR3 region has 19 residues. The CDR3 protein is CASSLRWITSGSSQETQYF. CDR3 bases: TGTGCCAGCAGTCTACGATGGATCACTAGCGGGAGTTCACAAGAGACCCAGTACTTC.

The chain couples TRBV2 to TRBJ1-2; the match to TRBD1 covers 11 bases. CDR3 size: 14 residues. Unmatched junction bases numbered 3, after V lost 5 bases and J lost 4 bases. Germline V gene data show CDR1 as SNHLY and CDR2 as FYNNEI. CDR3 in amino acids: CASSTGTGGYGYTF. The CDR3 DNA is TGTGCCAGCAGTACCGGGACAGGGGGCTATGGCTACACCTTC.

V usage is TRBV28 and J usage is TRBJ1-4; a weak D match, TRBD1 (6 bases). The CDR3 is 16 amino acids. Trimming cost V 2 bases and J 2 bases, with 12 bases left between them. Germline V gives CDR1 MDHEN, CDR2 SYDVKM. The CDR3 loop reads CASSLEGVATNEKLFF. The CDR3 DNA sequence: TGTGCCAGCAGTTTAGAGGGGGTAGCGACTAATGAAAAACTGTTTTTT.

This rearrangement joins TRBV27 to TRBJ2-2; 8 positions match TRBD1. Losses at the gene ends were 5 bases for V and 6 bases for J; bases not matched to a gene: 8. CDR1 is MNHEY, CDR2 SMNVEV, per germline (reference sequence). The CDR3 is made up of 15 amino acids. CDR3 sequence reads: CASSTMDRDPGELFF. For the CDR3, the DNA is TGTGCCAGCAGTACCATGGACAGGGACCCCGGGGAGCTGTTTTTT.

The rearrangement uses TRBV14 and TRBJ1-5, with 7 bases that match TRBD1. The CDR3 sequence is 13 residues long. CDR1 is SGHDN, CDR2 FVKESK, per germline. V shed 2 bases, J shed 8 bases, and the junction held 3 bases outside the gene matches. The CDR3 bases are TGTGCCAGCAGCCAAAATCAGGGGGAGCCCCAGCATTTT. Encoded protein: CASSQNQGEPQHF.

The table lists this clone with a count of one. V and J are TRBV27 and TRBJ2-2; 8 nucleotides agree with TRBD2. V shed 6 bases, J shed 4 bases, and the junction held 16 bases outside the gene matches. The CDR3 is made up of 18 amino acids. The germline gives CDR1 MNHEY, CDR2 SMNVEV (reference sequence). DNA of the CDR3: TGTGCCAGCAGCCCCATGCTAGCCGGAAGCGGGGGCACCGGGGAGCTGTTTTTT. It yields the protein CASSPMLAGSGGTGELFF.

V gene TRBV7-8 combines with J gene TRBJ2-7; D perhaps matches TRBD2 (7 bases). Germline lookup yields CDR1 SGHVS and CDR2 FQNEAQ. CDR3 length: 15 amino acids. Between the trimmed V and J ends, which lost 5 bases and 4 bases, there was a span of 18 bases. CDR3 protein: CASSPGKGGPYEQYF. In DNA, the CDR3 is TGTGCCAGCAGCCCTGGAAAGGGGGGGCCGTACGAGCAGTACTTC.

The CDR3 region is CASSPLKGGMNTEAFF. The CDR3 DNA is TGTGCCAGCAGCCCCCTTAAGGGGGGGATGAACACTGAAGCTTTCTTT. The chain is built from TRBV11-2 and TRBJ1-1, with D maybe TRBD1 (6 bases). The CDR3 runs to 16 residues. Between the trimmed V and J ends, which lost 5 bases and 0 bases, there was a span of 16 bases. The germline CDR1 and CDR2 sequences are SGHAT and FQNNGV.

The rearrangement links TRBV6-2 or TRBV6-3 to TRBJ1-2, with 7 bases aligning to TRBD1. V lost 5 bases and J lost 4; bases outside the gene matches: 13. The germline V gene encodes CDR1 MNHEY and CDR2 SVGEGT. CDR3 length equals 16 residues. The CDR3 nucleotides read TGTGCCAGCAGTCGACTTACTACCGGGACAGCCTATGGCTACACCTTC. It encodes CASSRLTTGTAYGYTF.

The chain carries TRBV6-5 and TRBJ1-5; D is perhaps TRBD1 (6 bases). Germline V gives CDR1 MNHEY, CDR2 SVGAGI. Trimming stripped 6 bases from V and 1 base from J, with 10 bases between. This CDR3 region has 14 residues. The CDR3: CASRPDRSNQPQHF. For the CDR3, the DNA is TGTGCCAGCAGGCCCGACAGGAGCAATCAGCCCCAGCATTTT.